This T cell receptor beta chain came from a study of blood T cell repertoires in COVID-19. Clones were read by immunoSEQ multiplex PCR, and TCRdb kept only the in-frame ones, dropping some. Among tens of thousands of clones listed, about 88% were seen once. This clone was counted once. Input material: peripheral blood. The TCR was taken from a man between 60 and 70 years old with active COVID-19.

The CDR3 here is CASSSGYEQYF. The CDR3 coding sequence is TGTGCCAGCAGCTCGGGCTACGAGCAGTACTTC. The chain uses TRBV9 and TRBJ2-7; no clear D. CDR1 and CDR2 (germline): SGDLS, YYNGEE. This CDR3 has 11 residues. Trimming took 4 bases from V and 3 from J, leaving 5 bases between them.